This TCR beta chain was retrieved from a study of blood T cell repertoires in COVID-19. Study in general: Some COVID-19 samples were acute and others convalescent; all came from the United States, Italy and Spain. The cDNA or gDNA used as material had been derived from T cells, B-cell-depleted T cells, or PBMCs.

In the study's own analysis: Counts of nucleated cells, estimated from reference gene primer amplification, were obtained. TCRdb keeps only in-frame clones here, not all; method: immunoSEQ multiplex PCR. V, J and clone size derive from that table, while D and trimming were established from the DNA sequence. The table has roughly 260,000 clones, around four fifths seen once. This clonotype originated in a woman aged 70-85 years with acute or convalescent COVID-19. What was sequenced was peripheral blood.

The CDR3 nucleotides are TGTGCCAGCAGCCAAGCGGTGGGGGCCCGGAACACCGGGGAGCTGTTTTTT. Translation: CASSQAVGARNTGELFF. The chain employs TRBV4-2 and TRBJ2-2, with TRBD1 as a possible D gene (6 bases). Germline CDR1 and CDR2: LGHNA and YNFKEQ. Trimming pared 1 base from V and 1 base from J, leaving 13 bases between. There are 17 residues in the CDR3.